This T cell receptor (beta chain) was captured in a study of control samples from healthy donors and cancer patients. CDR3 size: 12 residues. After removal of 10 bases from V and 3 bases from J, the junction contained 6 bases not matched to a gene. Germline V lookup: CDR1 MNHEY, CDR2 SVGAGI. Using immunoSEQ multiplex PCR, the repertoire was profiled, and TCRdb retains in-frame clones only, with some absent. The table has around 130,000 clones, 89% seen once. The origin of this receptor is a man aged 45-65 years with head and neck cancer. Material: PBMCs. The chain is built from TRBV6-5 and TRBJ2-7, with 7 bases aligning to TRBD1. CDR3 sequence: CATRDSVYEQYF. The CDR3 coding sequence is TGTGCCACCAGGGACAGCGTCTACGAGCAGTACTTC.